The entry below gives a single TCR beta chain sequence along with its context. Original analysis: Amplification from reference gene primers served as the basis for estimated nucleated cell counts. The data were produced by immunoSEQ multiplex PCR, yet TCRdb's version contains in-frame clones alone and is incomplete. That table is the source of V, J and clone size, and D and trimming were worked out from the DNA. The repertoire holds some 250,000 clones, with 65% to 85% as singletons. The data were obtained in a study of blood T cell repertoires in COVID-19. Overall study: COVID-19 samples, acute and convalescent, were from the United States, Italy and Spain. PBMCs, B-cell-depleted T cells, or T cells were the source of the cDNA or gDNA that made up the material.

Input material: peripheral blood. This sequence was found in a middle-aged man with acute or convalescent COVID-19.

In nucleotides, the CDR3 is TGTGCCAGCAAAGAGACAGGGAGCTATGGCTACACCTTC. Translated, it gives CASKETGSYGYTF. The V gene is TRBV5-8, the J gene TRBJ1-2, with 7 nucleotides matching TRBD1. Losses at the gene ends were 6 bases for V and 4 bases for J; bases not matched to a gene: 6. There are 13 residues in the CDR3. Germline V gives CDR1 SGHTS, CDR2 YDEGEE.